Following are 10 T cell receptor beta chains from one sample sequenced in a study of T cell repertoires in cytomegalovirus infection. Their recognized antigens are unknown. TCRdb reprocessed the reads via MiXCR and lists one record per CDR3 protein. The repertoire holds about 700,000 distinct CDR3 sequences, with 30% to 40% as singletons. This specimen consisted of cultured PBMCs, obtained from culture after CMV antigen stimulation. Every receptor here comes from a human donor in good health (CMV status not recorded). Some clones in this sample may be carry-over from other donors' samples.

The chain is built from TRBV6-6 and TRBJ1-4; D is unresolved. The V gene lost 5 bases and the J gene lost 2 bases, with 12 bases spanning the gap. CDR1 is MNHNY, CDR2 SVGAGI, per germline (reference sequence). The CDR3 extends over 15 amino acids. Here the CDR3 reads CASSGPTRTNEKLFF. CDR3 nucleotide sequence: TGTGCCAGCAGTGGCCCGACAAGGACTAATGAAAAACTGTTTTTT.

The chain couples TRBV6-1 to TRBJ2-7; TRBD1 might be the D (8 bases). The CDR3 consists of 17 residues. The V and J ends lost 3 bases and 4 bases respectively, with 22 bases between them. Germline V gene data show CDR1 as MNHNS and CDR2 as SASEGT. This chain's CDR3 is CASSDIRGDRWVYEQYF. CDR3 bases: TGTGCCAGCAGTGACATACGGGGGGACAGGTGGGTTTACGAGCAGTACTTC.

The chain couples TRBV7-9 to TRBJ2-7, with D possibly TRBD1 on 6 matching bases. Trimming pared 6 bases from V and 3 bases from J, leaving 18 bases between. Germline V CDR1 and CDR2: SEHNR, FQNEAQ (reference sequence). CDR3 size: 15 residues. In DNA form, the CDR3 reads TGTGCCAGCAGTCCCGCCGGGACACCTTACTACGAGCAGTACTTC. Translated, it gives CASSPAGTPYYEQYF.

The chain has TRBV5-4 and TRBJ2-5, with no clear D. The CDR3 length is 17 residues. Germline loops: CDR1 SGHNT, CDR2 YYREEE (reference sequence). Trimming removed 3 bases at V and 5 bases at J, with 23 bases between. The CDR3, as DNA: TGTGCCAGCAGCTCCCCCAATATCCCGACCCTGGGGGAGACCCAGTACTTC. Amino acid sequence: CASSSPNIPTLGETQYF.

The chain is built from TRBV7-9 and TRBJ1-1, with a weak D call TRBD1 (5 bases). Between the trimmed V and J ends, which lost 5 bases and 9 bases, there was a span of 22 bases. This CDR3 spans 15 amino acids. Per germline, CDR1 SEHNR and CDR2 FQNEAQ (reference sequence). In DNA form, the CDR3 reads TGTGCCAGCAGCCCCAGAGGACAAGCGATGGCTAAAGCTTTCTTT. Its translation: CASSPRGQAMAKAFF. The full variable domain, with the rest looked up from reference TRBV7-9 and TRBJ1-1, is DTGVSQNPRHKITKRGQNVTFRCDPISEHNRLYWYRQTLGQGPEFLTYFQNEAQLEKSRLLSDRFSAERPKGSFSTLEIQRTEQGDSAMYLCASSPRGQAMAKAFFGQGTRLTVV.

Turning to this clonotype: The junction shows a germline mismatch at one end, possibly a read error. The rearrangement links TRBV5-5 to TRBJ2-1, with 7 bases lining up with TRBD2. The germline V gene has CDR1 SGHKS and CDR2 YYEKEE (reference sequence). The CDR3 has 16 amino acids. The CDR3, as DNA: TGTGCCAGCAGCTCGGAGGGCCTTTGGCGGGGGTCGCCGTGGATCTTC. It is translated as CASSSEGLWRGSPWIF.

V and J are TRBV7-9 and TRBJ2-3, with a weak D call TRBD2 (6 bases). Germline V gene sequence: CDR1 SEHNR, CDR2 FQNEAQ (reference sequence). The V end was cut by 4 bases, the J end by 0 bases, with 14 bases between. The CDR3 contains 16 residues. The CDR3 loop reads CASSYLRRGSTDTQYF. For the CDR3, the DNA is TGTGCCAGCAGCTACCTTCGGCGGGGAAGCACAGATACGCAGTATTTT.

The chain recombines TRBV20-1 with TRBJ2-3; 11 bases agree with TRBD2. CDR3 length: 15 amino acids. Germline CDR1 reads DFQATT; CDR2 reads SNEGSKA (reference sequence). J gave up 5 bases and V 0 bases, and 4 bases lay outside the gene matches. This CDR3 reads CSARDSTSGGDTQYF. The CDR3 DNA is TGCAGTGCTAGAGATAGTACTAGCGGGGGAGATACGCAGTATTTT.

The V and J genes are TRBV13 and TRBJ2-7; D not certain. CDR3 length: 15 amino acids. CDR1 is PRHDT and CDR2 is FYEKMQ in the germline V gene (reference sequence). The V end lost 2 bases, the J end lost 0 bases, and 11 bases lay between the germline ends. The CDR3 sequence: CASSLRPGRSYEQYF. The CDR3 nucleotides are TGTGCCAGCAGCTTAAGACCGGGCCGCTCCTACGAGCAGTACTTC.

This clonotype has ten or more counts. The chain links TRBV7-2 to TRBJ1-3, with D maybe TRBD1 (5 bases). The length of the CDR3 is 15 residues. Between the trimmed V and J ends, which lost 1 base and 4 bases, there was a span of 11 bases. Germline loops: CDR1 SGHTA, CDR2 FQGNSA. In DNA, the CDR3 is TGTGCCAGCAGCTTAGTTTGGGGCGTCGGAAACACCATATATTTT. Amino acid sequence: CASSLVWGVGNTIYF.